This TCR beta chain was found in a study of blood T cell repertoires in COVID-19. From germline, CDR1 is SGDLS and CDR2 YYNGEE. This CDR3 has 15 residues. Trimming removed 2 bases at V and 7 bases at J, with 16 bases between. Clones were sequenced by immunoSEQ multiplex PCR, and TCRdb holds only the in-frame ones, with some missing. Altogether about 220,000 clones are present, roughly 88% being singletons, with the ten largest covering around 2.4%. The chain combines TRBV9 with TRBJ2-1; TRBD2 might be the D (6 bases). The clonotype comes from a man aged 35 to 55 who had recovered from COVID-19. What was sequenced was peripheral blood. The CDR3 region has the DNA TGTGCCAGCAGCGTCACGTCACTAGCTATAAATGAGCAGTTCTTC. It translates to CASSVTSLAINEQFF.